These 24 T cell receptor beta chains came from one sample sequenced in a study of cytotoxic CD8 clonotypes in ibrutinib-treated CLL. Here immunoSEQ multiplex PCR was the method, and the copy in TCRdb shows in-frame clones only, minus some. The sample records hundreds of thousands of clones, roughly 74% being singletons. The sequences come from PBMCs, collected after 24 months of ibrutinib treatment. The receptors originated from a human donor with chronic lymphocytic leukemia.

The genes are TRBV29-1 and TRBJ2-5, with 10 bases fitting TRBD1. This CDR3 region has 14 residues. Germline V CDR1 and CDR2: SQVTM, ANQGSEA. Germline trimming cut 6 bases from V and 2 bases from J; bases unmatched to any gene: 6. CDR3 amino acids: CSVVDRGVQETQYF. DNA for the CDR3: TGCAGCGTCGTGGACAGGGGGGTTCAAGAGACCCAGTACTTC.

The chain recombines TRBV2 with TRBJ1-2, with 8 nucleotides matching TRBD1. This CDR3 has 14 amino acids. Germline-derived CDR1 and CDR2 are SNHLY and FYNNEI. The V segment lost 8 bases and the J segment 6 bases; nucleotides outside the gene matches: 11. The CDR3 nucleotides read TGTGCCAGCCCCGAGACCAAGACAGGGGATGGCTACACCTTC. Translated: CASPETKTGDGYTF.

The genes are TRBV10-3 and TRBJ2-7; TRBD2 might be the D (6 bases). There are 14 residues in the CDR3. The germline gives CDR1 ENHRY, CDR2 SYGVKD. Trimming took 6 bases from V and 3 from J, leaving 15 bases between them. The CDR3 sequence: CAISTFSGRYEQYF. The DNA of the CDR3 is TGTGCCATCAGCACATTCAGCGGGCGCTACGAGCAGTACTTC.

The count of this clone is one. The DNA of the CDR3 is TGCGCCAGCAGCTCACAGGGGGCCCAAGAGACCCAGTACTTC. It specifies CASSSQGAQETQYF. The genes are TRBV5-1 and TRBJ2-5, with 9 bases that match TRBD1. Germline trimming cut 3 bases from V and 1 base from J; bases unmatched to any gene: 1. Germline V gene data show CDR1 as SGHRS and CDR2 as YFSETQ. The CDR3 is made up of 14 amino acids.

V usage is TRBV28 and J usage is TRBJ1-5; tentatively, D is TRBD1 (6 bases). The germline gives CDR1 MDHEN, CDR2 SYDVKM. Trimming cost V 5 bases and J 7 bases, with 18 bases left between them. This CDR3 has 15 amino acids. Here the CDR3 reads CASSGSGRGGQPQHF. The CDR3 region has the DNA TGTGCCAGCAGTGGCAGTGGCAGGGGCGGCCAGCCCCAGCATTTT.

The genes are TRBV6-4 and TRBJ2-7; unclear D gene. V lost 11 bases and J 3 bases, leaving 11 bases between the germline ends. CDR3 length: 11 amino acids. CDR1 and CDR2 (germline): MRHNA, SNTAGT. This chain's CDR3 is CAGQRHYEQYF. The CDR3 bases are TGTGCCGGTCAACGGCACTACGAGCAGTACTTC.

The chain couples TRBV5-6 to TRBJ1-2, with D possibly being TRBD1 (6 bases). Germline loops: CDR1 SGHDT, CDR2 YYEEEE. This CDR3 has 12 residues. V dropped 2 bases and J dropped 6 bases, with 8 bases sitting between them. DNA of the CDR3: TGTGCCAGCAGCTTCAGGGGCCATGGCTACACCTTC. Translation: CASSFRGHGYTF.

The chain has TRBV11-2 and TRBJ1-2; 8 nucleotides line up with TRBD1. Germline assignment: CDR1 SGHAT and CDR2 FQNNGV. With V trimmed by 5 bases and J by 0 bases, 8 bases remained unmatched. This CDR3 spans 16 amino acids. The CDR3 DNA follows: TGTGCCAGCAGCCAGGGACAGGCCTTAGCTAACTATGGCTACACCTTC. This codes for CASSQGQALANYGYTF.

The genes are TRBV13 and TRBJ2-5; D call uncertain. Trimming removed 2 bases at V and 5 bases at J, with 3 bases between. In germline, CDR1 is PRHDT, CDR2 FYEKMQ (reference sequence). The CDR3 is 11 residues long. Here the CDR3 DNA reads TGTGCCAGCAGCTTACGGGAGACCCAGTACTTC. This gives the protein CASSLRETQYF.

In this sample, this clone turned up a few times. This chain uses TRBV6-1 with TRBJ1-5, with no clear D. The length of the CDR3 is 15 residues. V dropped 6 bases and J dropped 6 bases, with 18 bases sitting between them. CDR1 is MNHNS, CDR2 SASEGT, per germline. The CDR3, as DNA: TGTGCCAGCAGATTAGGGCCCTCGTTCGGTCAGCCCCAGCATTTT. It yields the protein CASRLGPSFGQPQHF.

This chain links TRBV21-1 with TRBJ2-3; no check of the table's D call, TRBD2, against the DNA was made. TRBV21-1 is a pseudogene locus. The CDR3 spans 12 residues. The chain's CDR3 is CASSPRQDTQYF. The CDR3 coding sequence is TGTGCCAGCAGCCCTAGGCAAGATACGCAGTATTTT.

The chain employs TRBV28 and TRBJ1-5; 10 bases are a match to TRBD1. Germline V CDR1 and CDR2: MDHEN, SYDVKM. The V and J ends lost 8 bases and 0 bases, in that order; junction bases with no gene match: 4. The CDR3 runs 15 residues. The CDR3 reads CASWDRGYSNQPQHF. In DNA, the CDR3 is TGTGCCAGCTGGGACAGGGGTTATAGCAATCAGCCCCAGCATTTT.

The chain uses TRBV19 and TRBJ2-7; D might be TRBD2 (5 bases). The germline gives CDR1 LNHDA, CDR2 SQIVND (reference sequence). Trimming pared 5 bases from V and 7 bases from J, leaving 12 bases between. This CDR3 is 12 amino acids long. The CDR3: CASSREGWEQYF. In DNA, the CDR3 is TGTGCCAGTAGTCGTGAGGGCTGGGAGCAGTACTTC.

Only a few counts were recorded for this clone. The rearrangement joins TRBV7-3 to TRBJ2-7, with TRBD2 matching 7 bases. The germline CDR1 and CDR2 sequences are SGHTA and FQGTGA. The CDR3 contains 15 residues. Trimming at V came to 2 bases and at J to 5 bases, leaving 9 bases not matched to a gene. DNA of the CDR3: TGTGCCAGCAGCTTATCTCCAGCGGGACCGAACGAGCAGTACTTC. Amino acid sequence: CASSLSPAGPNEQYF. Full variable domain (missing parts from reference TRBV7-3 and TRBJ2-7): GAGVSQTPSNKVTEKGKYVELRCDPISGHTALYWYRQSLGQGPEFLIYFQGTGAADDSGLPNDRFFAVRPEGSVSTLKIQRTERGDSAVYLCASSLSPAGPNEQYFGPGTRLTVT.

This clone is a singleton in its sample. The gene calls are TRBV7-8 and TRBJ2-1, with D perhaps matching TRBD2 (6 bases). The CDR3 has 13 amino acids. Germline-derived CDR1 and CDR2 are SGHVS and FQNEAQ. Trimming took 2 bases from V and 10 from J, leaving 12 bases between them. The CDR3 coding sequence is TGTGCCAGCAGCTTACTAGGGACTTCCGAGCAGTTCTTC. It encodes CASSLLGTSEQFF.

This sequence joins TRBV2 and TRBJ2-7; unclear D gene. The CDR3 covers 14 residues. Deletions cut 4 bases from V and 0 bases from J, with 10 bases between. The V gene's germline CDR1 is SNHLY and CDR2 FYNNEI. CDR3 nucleotide sequence: TGTGCCAGCAGTGCTTCACCTCCCTCCTACGAGCAGTACTTC. Protein product: CASSASPPSYEQYF.

The chain combines TRBV19 with TRBJ2-1, with D unresolved. Trimming took off 5 bases at V and 0 bases at J, with 11 bases between the two ends. Per the germline V gene, CDR1 is LNHDA and CDR2 is SQIVND (reference sequence). This CDR3 spans 15 amino acids. CDR3 DNA: TGTGCCAGTAGTGATCAACTTCCCTCCTACAATGAGCAGTTCTTC. It codes for CASSDQLPSYNEQFF.

V usage is TRBV7-9 and J usage is TRBJ2-6; 12 bases line up with TRBD2. The length of the CDR3 is 16 residues. CDR1 is SEHNR and CDR2 is FQNEAQ in the germline V gene (reference sequence). Trimming cost V 8 bases and J 1 base; bases outside gene matches: 3. DNA of the CDR3: TGTGCCAGCGGACTAGCGGGAACTTCTGGGGCCAACGTCCTGACTTTC. Translated, it gives CASGLAGTSGANVLTF.

V and J are TRBV5-1 and TRBJ1-1; no clear D. CDR1 and CDR2 from the germline V gene are SGHRS and YFSETQ. V was cut by 0 bases and J by 1 base, with 7 bases left in between. The CDR3 totals 14 residues. The CDR3 coding sequence is TGCGCCAGCAGCTTGGCTCCGGGGAACACTGAAGCTTTCTTT. Amino acids: CASSLAPGNTEAFF.

The chain is built from TRBV27 and TRBJ2-1; D tentatively fits TRBD1 or TRBD2 (5 bases each). The CDR3 is 15 residues long. The germline V gene encodes CDR1 MNHEY and CDR2 SMNVEV (reference sequence). V gave up 4 bases and J gave up 5 bases, with 15 bases separating them. Here the CDR3 reads CASSYRGPFNNEQFF. For the CDR3, the DNA is TGTGCCAGCAGTTACCGGGGCCCCTTCAACAATGAGCAGTTCTTC.

V usage is TRBV6-6 and J usage is TRBJ2-1, with 9 bases aligning to TRBD2. V shed 7 bases and J 5 bases; nucleotides not matched to a gene: 9. Germline assignment: CDR1 MNHNY and CDR2 SVGAGI (reference sequence). The CDR3 has 15 residues. CDR3 in amino acids: CASKNLAGVHNEQFF. CDR3 sequence (DNA): TGTGCCAGCAAGAACTTAGCGGGAGTTCACAATGAGCAGTTCTTC.

This chain joins TRBV25-1 and TRBJ2-7; 8 bases map to TRBD2. From germline, CDR1 is MGHDK and CDR2 SYGVNS. The CDR3 consists of 12 residues. Trimming cost V 5 bases and J 3 bases; bases outside gene matches: 0. CDR3 sequence (DNA): TGTGCCAGCAGTAGCGGGAGCTACGAGCAGTACTTC. Its translation: CASSSGSYEQYF.

The J gene is TRBJ2-5, the V gene TRBV7-2, with TRBD2 identical over 10 bases. The CDR3 contains 14 residues. The germline V gene has CDR1 SGHTA and CDR2 FQGNSA. The V segment lost 5 bases and the J segment 5 bases; nucleotides outside the gene matches: 5. The CDR3 bases are TGTGCCAGCAGCGCGGGACTAGCGACGGAGACCCAGTACTTC. Encoded protein: CASSAGLATETQYF.

The chain combines TRBV5-8 with TRBJ1-1; D uncertain. Looked up from germline, CDR1 is SGHTS and CDR2 is YDEGEE. Trimming shortened V by 1 base and J by 3 bases, and 7 bases separated the two germline ends. The CDR3 totals 13 residues. The CDR3 bases are TGTGCCAGCAGCTTGCAGCGGCACACTGAAGCTTTCTTT. Its protein product is CASSLQRHTEAFF.